This TCR beta chain was obtained from a study of cytomegalovirus exposure and HLA in healthy donors. Concerning this clone itself: The target antigen is unknown.

Sequenced by immunoSEQ multiplex PCR; TCRdb stores in-frame clones only, minus some. The data show under 200,000 clones, with approximately 96% seen just once and more than 0.7% held by the top ten. General observations from the study: High sensitivity and specificity were reportedly achieved when the classifier diagnosed cytomegalovirus status. Cytomegalovirus association was listed for 164 TCR beta chains. A few chains tied to CMV proved CMV antigen-specific in vitro.

The donors were part of the roughly 110-subject validation cohort, which stood apart from the approximately 670-subject first cohort. V was shortened by 8 bases and J by 0 bases, with 13 bases between the two germline ends. The germline V gene has CDR1 SNHLY and CDR2 FYNNEI. The CDR3 extends over 14 amino acids. The sequencing input was PBMCs. The source of this sequence is a woman between 18 and 29 years old in good health and CMV-seronegative. The genes are TRBV2 and TRBJ2-5; D may be TRBD1 (6 bases). Here the CDR3 reads CASSGTSYQETQYF. For the CDR3, the DNA is TGTGCCAGCTCCGGGACATCGTACCAAGAGACCCAGTACTTC.